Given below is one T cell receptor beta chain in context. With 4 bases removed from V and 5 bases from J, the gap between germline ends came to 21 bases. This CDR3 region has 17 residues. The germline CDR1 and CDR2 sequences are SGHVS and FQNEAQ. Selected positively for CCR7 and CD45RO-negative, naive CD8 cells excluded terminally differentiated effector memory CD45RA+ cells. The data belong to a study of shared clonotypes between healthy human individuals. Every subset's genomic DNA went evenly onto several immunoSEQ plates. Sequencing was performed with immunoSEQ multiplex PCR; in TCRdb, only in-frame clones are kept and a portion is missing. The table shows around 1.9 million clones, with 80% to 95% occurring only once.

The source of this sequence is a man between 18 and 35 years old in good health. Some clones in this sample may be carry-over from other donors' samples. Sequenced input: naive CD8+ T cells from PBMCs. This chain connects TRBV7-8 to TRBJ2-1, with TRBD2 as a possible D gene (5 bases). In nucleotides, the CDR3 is TGTGCCAGCAGCTCTCTCGGGCGGGCCAGGAAGGACAATGAGCAGTTCTTC. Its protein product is CASSSLGRARKDNEQFF.